These 26 T cell receptor beta chains were sequenced from one sample in a study of T cell clonotyping in hematopoietic cell transplantation. Profiling relied on immunoSEQ multiplex PCR, and the TCRdb table lists in-frame clones only, not all of them. This table holds approximately 7,000 clones, more than 70% found once. The material was PBMCs, obtained 100 days after allogeneic stem cell transplant. Every receptor here comes from a young adult male patient who had an allogeneic stem cell transplant from a related donor, so the T cells may come from the graft donor. Some clones in this sample may be carry-over from other donors' samples.

This rearrangement joins TRBV28 to TRBJ2-2; D perhaps matches TRBD2 (5 bases). V lost 3 bases and J 1 base, leaving 9 bases between the germline ends. Germline V CDR1 and CDR2: MDHEN, SYDVKM. The CDR3 is 15 amino acids. The CDR3 region is CASSLGELNTGELFF. The CDR3, as DNA: TGTGCCAGCAGTTTGGGAGAGTTGAACACCGGGGAGCTGTTTTTT.

The genes are TRBV9 and TRBJ2-7; D is undetermined. Trimming shortened V by 0 bases and J by 4 bases, and 11 bases separated the two germline ends. The CDR3 sequence is 14 residues long. Germline-derived CDR1 and CDR2 are SGDLS and YYNGEE. CDR3 region: CASSVGGTPYEQYF. In DNA, the CDR3 is TGTGCCAGCAGCGTAGGAGGTACCCCGTACGAGCAGTACTTC.

J is TRBJ2-5 and V is TRBV5-5; 10 bases fit TRBD2. The CDR3 is made up of 17 amino acids. V shed 3 bases and J 5 bases; nucleotides not matched to a gene: 13. Germline CDR1 SGHKS, CDR2 YYEKEE (reference sequence). Written as DNA, the CDR3 is TGTGCCAGCAGCTCCCCGGGGGGGGGACTAGCGTTGGAGACCCAGTACTTC. This translates into CASSSPGGGLALETQYF.

This chain connects TRBV19 to TRBJ1-1; TRBD1 agrees at 9 bases. The length of the CDR3 is 18 residues. Trimming took 6 bases from V and 0 from J; bases not matched to a gene: 14. Germline lookup yields CDR1 LNHDA and CDR2 SQIVND (reference sequence). CDR3 sequence: CASRPPGTGIQLNTEAFF. CDR3 sequence (DNA): TGTGCCAGTAGGCCCCCTGGGACAGGGATCCAATTGAACACTGAAGCTTTCTTT. The whole variable domain, filled in from reference TRBV19 and TRBJ1-1, reads DGGITQSPKYLFRKEGQNVTLSCEQNLNHDAMYWYRQDPGQGLRLIYYSQIVNDFQKGDIAEGYSVSREKKESFPLTVTSAQKNPTAFYLCASRPPGTGIQLNTEAFFGQGTRLTVV.

The CDR3 coding sequence is TGTGCCAGTAGTAGGACAGGGCCCTCGAGGGATGGCTACACCTTC. This encodes CASSRTGPSRDGYTF. V and J are TRBV19 and TRBJ1-2, with TRBD1 identical over 8 bases. Trimming removed 4 bases from V and 6 bases from J; junction bases left unmatched: 10. Germline CDR1 is LNHDA and CDR2 is SQIVND (reference sequence). This CDR3 has 15 amino acids.

The rearrangement joins TRBV5-5 to TRBJ1-1; 7 bases line up with TRBD1. The V segment lost 3 bases and the J segment 0 bases; nucleotides outside the gene matches: 2. Germline CDR1 reads SGHKS; CDR2 reads YYEKEE (reference sequence). The CDR3 runs 14 residues. CDR3 loop: CASSSTGMNTEAFF. CDR3 coding DNA: TGTGCCAGCAGCTCGACAGGGATGAACACTGAAGCTTTCTTT.

This chain uses TRBV5-4 with TRBJ1-1; the D gene is possibly TRBD1 (5 bases). The CDR3 has 14 residues. V lost 2 bases and J 8 bases, leaving 16 bases between the germline ends. Germline assignment: CDR1 SGHNT and CDR2 YYREEE (reference sequence). CDR3: CASSFYSGTSEAFF. The CDR3 DNA reads as TGTGCCAGCAGCTTTTATTCCGGGACGTCGGAAGCTTTCTTT.

The chain links TRBV21-1 to TRBJ2-7. TRBV21-1 is tagged as a pseudogene. The length of the CDR3 is 15 residues. CDR3 bases: TGTGCCAGCCTCCGAGGGGAGTCCCTCTCCTACGAGCAGTACGTC. This sequence encodes CASLRGESLSYEQYV.

The chain is built from TRBV11-2 and TRBJ1-1; D unresolved. Trimming removed 1 base at V and 7 bases at J, with 10 bases between. CDR3 size: 13 residues. CDR1 and CDR2 from the germline V gene are SGHAT and FQNNGV. CDR3 nucleotide sequence: TGTGCCAGCAGCTTAGGACACTTTGATGAAGCTTTCTTT. Its translation is CASSLGHFDEAFF. The entire variable domain, with the rest obtained from reference TRBV11-2 and TRBJ1-1, is as follows: EAGVAQSPRYKIIEKRQSVAFWCNPISGHATLYWYQQILGQGPKLLIQFQNNGVVDDSQLPKDRFSAERLKGVDSTLKIQPAKLEDSAVYLCASSLGHFDEAFFGQGTRLTVV.

This chain joins TRBV6-4 and TRBJ2-3, with TRBD1 matching 9 bases. V lost 6 bases and J lost 4; bases outside the gene matches: 5. CDR3 length: 14 residues. Germline V gene data show CDR1 as MRHNA and CDR2 as SNTAGT. In DNA, the CDR3 is TGTGCCAGCAGCACAGGGGGCGAGGCAGATACGCAGTATTTT. Translating it yields CASSTGGEADTQYF.

The chain is built from TRBV13 and TRBJ2-2, with TRBD1 matching over 7 bases. Germline-derived CDR1 and CDR2 are PRHDT and FYEKMQ (reference sequence). The CDR3 has 16 residues. V was pared by 1 base and J by 4 bases, with 6 bases of the junction left unmatched. The chain's CDR3 is CASSLEPHRGTGELFF. DNA of the CDR3: TGTGCCAGCAGCTTAGAGCCACACAGGGGCACCGGGGAGCTGTTTTTT.

Here the CDR3 DNA reads TGTGCCAGGGAGAAGGAGAAAACAGATACGCAGTATTTT. The encoded protein is CAREKEKTDTQYF. The rearrangement links TRBV6-5 to TRBJ2-3; D ambiguous. V was shortened by 9 bases and J by 3 bases, with 13 bases between the two germline ends. CDR3 length: 13 residues. Germline lookup yields CDR1 MNHEY and CDR2 SVGAGI.

The V and J genes are TRBV15 and TRBJ1-5, with 8 bases lining up with TRBD1. There are 13 residues in the CDR3. Germline CDR1 and CDR2: LNHNV and YYDKDF (reference sequence). With 7 bases clipped from V and 6 bases from J, the junction kept 5 bases outside the gene matches. The CDR3 protein is CATTGQGSQPQHF. The CDR3 DNA follows: TGTGCCACCACAGGACAGGGAAGTCAGCCCCAGCATTTT. The full variable domain, in which reference TRBV15 and TRBJ1-5 provide the parts outside the CDR3, is DAMVIQNPRYQVTQFGKPVTLSCSQTLNHNVMYWYQQKSSQAPKLLFHYYDKDFNNEADTPDNFQSRRPNTSFCFLDIRSPGLGDTAMYLCATTGQGSQPQHFGDGTRLSIL.

This chain links TRBV11-3 with TRBJ2-1; D possibly corresponds to TRBD2 (5 bases). CDR1 and CDR2 from the germline V gene are SGHNT and YENEEA. The CDR3 covers 15 residues. V shed 1 base and J shed 9 bases, with 16 bases lying between them. Written as DNA, the CDR3 is TGTGCCAGCAGCTTAGGGCAGGTAGGACTGGGTGAGCAGTTCTTC. It specifies CASSLGQVGLGEQFF.

The chain recombines TRBV6-6 with TRBJ1-3; 8 nucleotides align to TRBD1. Germline V gene lookup returns CDR1 MNHNY and CDR2 SVGAGI (reference sequence). J lost 5 bases, V lost 2 bases, and 2 bases had no gene match. The CDR3 spans 14 residues. CDR3 DNA sequence: TGTGCCAGCAGTTACCGACAGGGGAGAAACACCATATATTTT. As protein: CASSYRQGRNTIYF.

This clone has a single count. The rearrangement links TRBV27 to TRBJ2-5, with D possibly matching TRBD2 (5 bases). The CDR3 totals 16 residues. Trimming removed 6 bases from V and 2 bases from J, with 19 bases in between. Germline CDR1 MNHEY, CDR2 SMNVEV (reference sequence). The CDR3 sequence: CASRFGLGTGQETQYF. In DNA, the CDR3 is TGTGCCAGCAGGTTCGGACTGGGAACGGGGCAAGAGACCCAGTACTTC.

This clone is a singleton in its sample. CDR3 DNA: TGTGCCAGCAGCTTGTATCGCGGGAACACAGATACGCAGTATTTT. This gives the protein CASSLYRGNTDTQYF. The chain has TRBV5-4 and TRBJ2-3, with D maybe TRBD2 (6 bases). Between the trimmed V and J ends, which lost 1 base and 2 bases, there was a span of 11 bases. Germline V lookup: CDR1 SGHNT, CDR2 YYREEE (reference sequence). The length of the CDR3 is 15 residues.

J is TRBJ2-3 and V is TRBV15, with D possibly being TRBD1 (5 bases). Germline CDR1 reads LNHNV; CDR2 reads YYDKDF (reference sequence). The CDR3 length is 15 residues. V was pared by 5 bases and J by 6 bases, with 18 bases between. Here the CDR3 reads CATSLGDLQADTQYF. Written as DNA, the CDR3 is TGTGCCACCAGCCTCGGAGACCTACAGGCGGATACGCAGTATTTT.

V gene TRBV6-6 combines with J gene TRBJ1-2, with D hard to call. The germline V and J ends were trimmed by 8 bases and 7 bases, with 14 bases remaining between them. The CDR3 is 12 amino acids. Germline V CDR1 and CDR2: MNHNY, SVGAGI (reference sequence). CDR3 sequence reads: CASARAAPGYTF. In DNA, the CDR3 is TGTGCCAGCGCCCGGGCCGCCCCTGGCTACACCTTC.

The chain has TRBV11-2 and TRBJ2-1; D is unresolved. Germline CDR1 and CDR2: SGHAT and FQNNGV. This CDR3 has 11 amino acids. Trimming shortened V by 4 bases and J by 4 bases, and 2 bases separated the two germline ends. The chain's CDR3 is CASSYYNEQFF. The CDR3 DNA sequence: TGTGCCAGCAGCTATTACAATGAGCAGTTCTTC.

The chain couples TRBV6-4 to TRBJ2-3, with 7 bases lining up with TRBD2. Germline V gives CDR1 MRHNA, CDR2 SNTAGT. Unmatched junction bases numbered 8, after V lost 4 bases and J lost 1 base. The CDR3 spans 16 residues. CDR3 sequence: CASSALGGSGTDTQYF. CDR3 bases: TGTGCCAGCAGTGCCCTGGGCGGGAGTGGCACAGATACGCAGTATTTT.

This clone came up once. The chain recombines TRBV6-6 with TRBJ1-5, with a tentative D call TRBD1 (6 bases). The germline V gene has CDR1 MNHNY and CDR2 SVGAGI (reference sequence). This CDR3 has 15 amino acids. V was cut by 0 bases and J by 5 bases, with 11 bases left in between. The CDR3 loop reads CASSYSMGAHQPQHF. For the CDR3, the DNA is TGTGCCAGCAGTTACTCGATGGGGGCTCATCAGCCCCAGCATTTT.

The chain carries TRBV19 and TRBJ1-1, with TRBD1 matching 11 bases. The CDR3 covers 15 residues. J lost 6 bases, V lost 0 bases, and 3 bases had no gene match. Germline CDR1 reads LNHDA; CDR2 reads SQIVND (reference sequence). CDR3 sequence reads: CASSIDGTGGPEAFF. The CDR3 DNA reads TGTGCCAGTAGTATAGATGGGACAGGGGGTCCTGAAGCTTTCTTT.

The genes are TRBV29-1 and TRBJ2-3; D perhaps matches TRBD1 (6 bases). Germline values: CDR1 SQVTM, CDR2 ANQGSEA. V dropped 3 bases and J dropped 2 bases, with 12 bases sitting between them. The CDR3 covers 14 residues. CDR3 DNA: TGCAGCGTTGATGGGGCAGGGGTCACAGATACGCAGTATTTT. Residues: CSVDGAGVTDTQYF.

This chain uses TRBV10-1 with TRBJ2-3, with TRBD1 matching 8 bases. Germline CDR1 reads WNHNN; CDR2 reads SYGVQD (reference sequence). The CDR3 contains 15 residues. The ends lost 6 bases at V and 5 bases at J; junction bases unmatched: 10. CDR3 sequence reads: CASRSPGGSLDTQYF. CDR3 nucleotide sequence: TGCGCCAGCAGAAGTCCAGGGGGCTCCTTAGATACGCAGTATTTT.

This sequence joins TRBV29-1 and TRBJ1-2; 7 bases are shared with TRBD1. CDR1 and CDR2 (germline): SQVTM, ANQGSEA. J gave up 4 bases and V 6 bases, and 5 bases lay outside the gene matches. The CDR3 covers 12 residues. This CDR3 reads CSVGQTTYGYTF. CDR3 coding DNA: TGCAGCGTGGGACAGACAACCTATGGCTACACCTTC.